This T cell receptor beta chain originates from a study of molecular identifiers for immune sequencing clone quantification. Points from the study as a whole: The study reportedly detected spiked Jurkat TCR RNA from one cell among about 970,000 naive cells.

From germline, CDR1 is MNHEY and CDR2 SVGAGI. The CDR3 has 13 residues. Deletions cut 10 bases from V and 1 base from J, with 13 bases between. Making the bulk TCR libraries relied on previously described methods and listed TCR primers. TCRdb passed the PCR reads through MiXCR, listing each CDR3 protein once. The sample contains about 320,000 distinct CDR3 sequences, roughly 23% of which appear only once. This clonotype was detected many times. What it binds is not known. Sorting selected naive CD8 T cells with a CD8+CD4-CCR7+CD45RA+ phenotype. The sequencing input was naive CD8+ T cells from blood, with Jurkat cell RNA spiked in. The subset: FACS-sorted CD8+CD4-CCR7+CD45RA+ naive T cells. The TCR sequence derives from a human donor in good health. Some libraries in this study had Jurkat cell RNA spiked in. V usage is TRBV6-5 and J usage is TRBJ1-2; D remains ambiguous. CDR3 in amino acids: CATRTGINYGYTF. CDR3 bases: TGTGCCACCCGGACCGGTATTAACTATGGCTACACCTTC.